These 27 T cell receptor beta chains came from one sample sequenced in a study of OX40 agonist ivuxolimab in advanced cancers. Receptor amplification or capture employed the immunoSEQ multiplex PCR assay. Not all clones reach the TCRdb copy of this immuneACCESS table, which keeps in-frame sequences only. Checked studies attribute under half of the gap to unresolved V genes and leave the rest unexplained. The sample table contains tens of thousands of clones; only one count was recorded for approximately 86% of them. 0.99% of the sample rests with the top ten. Sequences were derived from CD4+ or CD8+ T cells sorted from blood, sampled in a trial of the OX40 agonist ivuxolimab. The receptors here all came from an adult with an advanced solid tumor such as melanoma, head and neck, liver or kidney cancer.

In its sample, this clone ranks as medium-sized. V usage is TRBV19 and J usage is TRBJ1-1, with TRBD1 as a possible D gene (6 bases). The germline V gene has CDR1 LNHDA and CDR2 SQIVND (reference sequence). V was trimmed by 7 bases and J by 7 bases, leaving 16 bases between them. This CDR3 region has 13 residues. Here the CDR3 reads CASNRGLSFEAFF. The CDR3 DNA reads as TGTGCCAGTAATCGGGGGCTCTCCTTTGAAGCTTTCTTT.

The J gene is TRBJ1-1, the V gene TRBV5-1; D not resolved. The CDR3 covers 15 residues. The V end lost 4 bases, the J end lost 1 base, and 14 bases lay between the germline ends. From germline, CDR1 is SGHRS and CDR2 YFSETQ. The CDR3, as DNA: TGCGCCAGCAGCCCGGTCGGTTCGGGGAACACTGAAGCTTTCTTT. Translating it yields CASSPVGSGNTEAFF.

V is TRBV5-6 and J is TRBJ1-2; D not certain. The CDR3 runs 12 residues. Trimming removed 2 bases from V and 8 bases from J, with 10 bases in between. Germline-derived CDR1 and CDR2 are SGHDT and YYEEEE. The CDR3 loop reads CASSFRGNGYTF. CDR3 nucleotide sequence: TGTGCCAGCAGCTTTAGAGGGAACGGCTACACCTTC.

This clone occurred a few times. J is TRBJ2-2 and V is TRBV5-1; 7 bases fit TRBD1. The CDR3 runs 15 residues. Germline CDR1 and CDR2: SGHRS and YFSETQ. Trimming removed 2 bases from V and 0 bases from J; junction bases left unmatched: 1. The CDR3 protein is CASSLGTANTGELFF. CDR3 in DNA: TGCGCCAGCAGCTTAGGGACAGCGAACACCGGGGAGCTGTTTTTT.

The CDR3 DNA is TGTGCCAGCAGTACGGACAGGGAGCCCAACATGGACTACGAGCAGTACTTC. Residues: CASSTDREPNMDYEQYF. J is TRBJ2-7 and V is TRBV28; TRBD1 aligns across 8 bases. The CDR3 loop spans 17 amino acids. V lost 5 bases to trimming and J lost 3 bases; unmatched junction nucleotides: 15. CDR1 is MDHEN and CDR2 is SYDVKM in the germline V gene. The variable domain in full, completed from reference TRBV28 and TRBJ2-7, reads DVKVTQSSRYLVKRTGEKVFLECVQDMDHENMFWYRQDPGLGLRLIYFSYDVKMKEKGDIPEGYSVSREKKERFSLILESASTNQTSMYLCASSTDREPNMDYEQYFGPGTRLTVT.

This chain connects TRBV21-1 to TRBJ2-3; the table names TRBD1, a call not compared with the DNA. TRBV21-1 is a listed pseudogene. CDR3 length: 17 amino acids. The CDR3 nucleotides read TGTGCCAGCAGCAAAACCTCAGGGTGGATCTGCACAGATACGCAGTATTTT. Its translation is CASSKTSGWICTDTQYF.

This clone was seen a single time. The chain is built from TRBV10-3 and TRBJ1-1; D gene unclear. The CDR3 consists of 15 residues. Germline V CDR1 and CDR2: ENHRY, SYGVKD. Trimming took 4 bases from V and 0 from J, leaving 12 bases between them. The CDR3 protein is CAISVDGLMNTEAFF. The CDR3 DNA sequence: TGTGCCATCAGTGTGGACGGACTTATGAACACTGAAGCTTTCTTT.

The chain links TRBV5-1 to TRBJ2-1; TRBD2 agrees at 8 bases. Unmatched junction bases numbered 8, after V lost 6 bases and J lost 9 bases. This CDR3 comprises 13 residues. Germline lookup yields CDR1 SGHRS and CDR2 YFSETQ. The DNA for the CDR3 is TGCGCCAGCAAGAGGGTCGGGAGGGCTGAGCAGTTCTTC. Translating it yields CASKRVGRAEQFF.

Concerning this clone: An end of the junction differs from the germline gene, which may be a read error. The chain is built from TRBV6-1 and TRBJ2-1; D is ambiguous. Germline CDR1 reads MNHNS; CDR2 reads SASEGT. This CDR3 comprises 12 residues. CDR3 sequence (DNA): TGTGCCAGCGGTGACCTTCCAGAAGAGCAGTTCTTC. Protein sequence: CASGDLPEEQFF.

The chain combines TRBV19 with TRBJ1-4, with 7 positions matching TRBD1. Unmatched junction bases numbered 6, after V lost 6 bases and J lost 5 bases. The CDR3 sequence is 14 residues long. Looked up from germline, CDR1 is LNHDA and CDR2 is SQIVND (reference sequence). CDR3 sequence: CASRPTGKNEKLFF. CDR3 nucleotides: TGTGCCAGTAGACCGACAGGGAAGAATGAAAAACTGTTTTTT.

This clone came up once. This chain uses TRBV5-5 with TRBJ2-3; 8 bases match TRBD2. The J segment lost 3 bases and the V segment lost 0 bases, leaving 6 bases of the junction unmatched. The CDR3 sequence is 16 residues long. Per germline, CDR1 SGHKS and CDR2 YYEKEE (reference sequence). CDR3 sequence reads: CASSLDMGLGTDTQYF. DNA of the CDR3: TGTGCCAGCAGCTTGGATATGGGACTAGGGACAGATACGCAGTATTTT. The full variable domain, its missing parts supplied by reference TRBV5-5 and TRBJ2-3, is DAGVTQSPTHLIKTRGQQVTLRCSPISGHKSVSWYQQVLGQGPQFIFQYYEKEERGRGNFPDRFSARQFPNYSSELNVNALLLGDSALYLCASSLDMGLGTDTQYFGPGTRLTVL.

J is TRBJ2-5 and V is TRBV5-1; 12 bases line up with TRBD2. Trimming took 0 bases from V and 1 from J; bases not matched to a gene: 10. Looked up from germline, CDR1 is SGHRS and CDR2 is YFSETQ. This CDR3 contains 19 residues. In DNA form, the CDR3 reads TGCGCCAGCAGCTTGGCCCTGCTAGCGGGGGGGCAGTTCCAAGAGACCCAGTACTTC. This translates into CASSLALLAGGQFQETQYF. The full variable domain, rest sourced from reference TRBV5-1 and TRBJ2-5, is KAGVTQTPRYLIKTRGQQVTLSCSPISGHRSVSWYQQTPGQGLQFLFEYFSETQRNKGNFPGRFSGRQFSNSRSEMNVSTLELGDSALYLCASSLALLAGGQFQETQYFGPGTRLLVL.

The CDR3 protein is CAISESTGGIGYTF. The CDR3 nucleotides are TGTGCCATCAGTGAGTCGACAGGGGGTATTGGCTACACCTTC. The chain has TRBV10-3 and TRBJ1-2; 9 bases line up with TRBD1. The germline gives CDR1 ENHRY, CDR2 SYGVKD. This CDR3 spans 14 amino acids. V was pared by 0 bases and J by 7 bases, with 3 bases of the junction left unmatched.

The J gene is TRBJ2-3, the V gene TRBV7-7, with TRBD2 matching over 7 bases. CDR3 size: 17 residues. In germline, CDR1 is SSHAT, CDR2 FNYEAQ (reference sequence). J was trimmed by 3 bases and V by 4 bases; bases with no gene match: 13. Here the CDR3 reads CASSSIGAGVLTDTQYF. The CDR3 coding sequence is TGTGCCAGCAGCTCAATCGGCGCGGGAGTGCTAACAGATACGCAGTATTTT.

The CDR3 loop reads CASSLSTRFLDNEQFF. The CDR3 DNA is TGTGCCAGCAGCCTATCGACCCGATTTCTCGACAATGAGCAGTTCTTC. The chain links TRBV13 to TRBJ2-1, with no clear D. CDR1 and CDR2 (germline): PRHDT, FYEKMQ (reference sequence). The CDR3 length is 16 residues. V lost 5 bases and J 5 bases, leaving 19 bases between the germline ends.

V usage is TRBV10-2 and J usage is TRBJ1-3; no reliable D call. The germline V and J ends were trimmed by 7 bases and 0 bases, with 10 bases remaining between them. CDR3 length: 14 residues. Per the germline V gene, CDR1 is WSHSY and CDR2 is SAAADI. CDR3 residues: CASTPPGSGNTIYF. The CDR3 nucleotides are TGCGCCAGCACCCCGCCAGGCTCTGGAAACACCATATATTTT.

The gene calls are TRBV29-1 and TRBJ2-7; tentatively, D is TRBD1 (5 bases). V was trimmed by 4 bases and J by 3 bases, leaving 13 bases between them. The CDR3 is made up of 13 amino acids. The germline gives CDR1 SQVTM, CDR2 ANQGSEA. CDR3 loop: CSVAGQGIYEQYF. Written as DNA, the CDR3 is TGCAGCGTTGCCGGGCAGGGTATCTACGAGCAGTACTTC.

This CDR3 is CASRPGLSSYNEQFF. For the CDR3, the DNA is TGTGCCAGCAGACCCGGCCTGAGCTCCTACAATGAGCAGTTCTTC. This chain links TRBV7-2 with TRBJ2-1, with D unclear. The germline V gene encodes CDR1 SGHTA and CDR2 FQGNSA. V was pared by 6 bases and J by 0 bases, with 12 bases between. The CDR3 is 15 amino acids.

The chain combines TRBV29-1 with TRBJ2-2; D gene ambiguous. Trimming removed 4 bases at V and 5 bases at J, with 8 bases between. The CDR3 is 12 residues long. Per germline, CDR1 SQVTM and CDR2 ANQGSEA. The CDR3 reads CSVATATGELFF. The CDR3 DNA follows: TGCAGCGTTGCCACAGCTACCGGGGAGCTGTTTTTT.

The V call is TRBV10-3, the J call TRBJ2-5; D is possibly TRBD1 (6 bases). CDR3 length: 15 amino acids. Germline CDR1 ENHRY, CDR2 SYGVKD. Deletions cut 0 bases from V and 4 bases from J, with 12 bases between. The CDR3 bases are TGTGCCATCAGTGAGTCGGTACAGGGCGGAGAGACCCAGTACTTC. Amino acids: CAISESVQGGETQYF.

J is TRBJ1-1 and V is TRBV5-1; D is perhaps TRBD1 (5 bases). The CDR3 length is 14 residues. The V end lost 4 bases, the J end lost 2 bases, and 12 bases lay between the germline ends. Germline loops: CDR1 SGHRS, CDR2 YFSETQ. CDR3 DNA: TGCGCCAGCAGCACCCAGGGTTCAAACACTGAAGCTTTCTTT. This encodes CASSTQGSNTEAFF.

In this sample, this clone turned up once. The chain combines TRBV10-3 with TRBJ2-7; D possibly corresponds to TRBD2 (6 bases). Germline V gives CDR1 ENHRY, CDR2 SYGVKD. V lost 11 bases and J lost 3, with 17 bases in between. The CDR3 has 13 residues. The CDR3 spells CAVLGREGYEQYF. CDR3 nucleotides: TGTGCCGTCCTCGGGCGGGAAGGCTACGAGCAGTACTTC.

This rearrangement joins TRBV7-2 to TRBJ1-4; TRBD1 aligns across 8 bases. The CDR3 length is 17 residues. Germline V CDR1 and CDR2: SGHTA, FQGNSA. With V trimmed by 1 base and J by 8 bases, 12 bases remained unmatched. CDR3 sequence reads: CASSLGSQGALREKLFF. CDR3 sequence (DNA): TGTGCCAGCAGCTTAGGATCTCAGGGGGCGCTTAGAGAAAAACTGTTTTTT.

V gene TRBV14 combines with J gene TRBJ2-7; 8 positions match TRBD1. CDR1 and CDR2 from the germline V gene are SGHDN and FVKESK. The CDR3 contains 15 residues. V gave up 0 bases and J gave up 5 bases; unmatched junction bases: 6. CDR3 nucleotides: TGTGCCAGCAGCCAAGATTGGACAGGGTCCCACGAGCAGTACTTC. This sequence encodes CASSQDWTGSHEQYF.

In nucleotides, the CDR3 is TGTGCCAGCAGCCAAGAATTAGCGGGAGGACCCTACAATGAGCAGTTCTTC. Translating it yields CASSQELAGGPYNEQFF. The chain combines TRBV4-2 with TRBJ2-1, with 10 bases lining up with TRBD2. The CDR3 is 17 amino acids. J gave up 2 bases and V 0 bases, and 4 bases lay outside the gene matches. In germline, CDR1 is LGHNA, CDR2 YNFKEQ.

The CDR3 is CASGTSGYEQYF. The CDR3 DNA reads TGTGCCAGCGGGACTAGCGGCTACGAGCAGTACTTC. The chain employs TRBV13 and TRBJ2-7; 11 bases fit TRBD2. The CDR3 has 12 amino acids. The V and J ends lost 8 bases and 3 bases, in that order; junction bases with no gene match: 0. Germline-derived CDR1 and CDR2 are PRHDT and FYEKMQ (reference sequence).

The V and J genes are TRBV7-2 and TRBJ2-2, with D perhaps matching TRBD2 (6 bases). V dropped 5 bases and J dropped 4 bases, with 14 bases sitting between them. The CDR3 is 15 residues long. Germline loops: CDR1 SGHTA, CDR2 FQGNSA. CDR3 loop: CASSPRTGLTGELFF. The CDR3 DNA reads as TGTGCCAGCAGCCCTCGTACGGGACTCACCGGGGAGCTGTTTTTT. The whole variable domain, remainder taken from reference TRBV7-2 and TRBJ2-2, is GAGVSQSPSNKVTEKGKDVELRCDPISGHTALYWYRQSLGQGLEFLIYFQGNSAPDKSGLPSDRFSAERTGGSVSTLTIQRTQQEDSAVYLCASSPRTGLTGELFFGEGSRLTVL.